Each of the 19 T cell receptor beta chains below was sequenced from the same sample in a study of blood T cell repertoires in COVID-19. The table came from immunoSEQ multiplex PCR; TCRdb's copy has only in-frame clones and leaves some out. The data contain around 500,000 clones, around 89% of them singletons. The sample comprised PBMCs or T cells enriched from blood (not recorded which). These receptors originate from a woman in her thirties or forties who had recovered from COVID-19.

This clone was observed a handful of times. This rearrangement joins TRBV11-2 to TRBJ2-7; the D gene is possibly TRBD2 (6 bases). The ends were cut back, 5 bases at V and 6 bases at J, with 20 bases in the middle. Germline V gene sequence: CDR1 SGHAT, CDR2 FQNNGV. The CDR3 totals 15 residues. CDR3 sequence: CASSRTGTSGTEQYF. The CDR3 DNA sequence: TGTGCCAGCAGCCGTACCGGGACTTCAGGTACCGAGCAGTACTTC.

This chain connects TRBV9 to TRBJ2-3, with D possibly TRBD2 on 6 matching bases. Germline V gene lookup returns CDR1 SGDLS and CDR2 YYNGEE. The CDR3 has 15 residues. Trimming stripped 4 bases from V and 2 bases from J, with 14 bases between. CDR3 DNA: TGTGCCAGCAGCCCCAGGACTACCGTCACAGATACGCAGTATTTT. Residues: CASSPRTTVTDTQYF. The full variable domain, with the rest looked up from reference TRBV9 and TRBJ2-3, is DSGVTQTPKHLITATGQRVTLRCSPRSGDLSVYWYQQSLDQGLQFLIQYYNGEERAKGNILERFSAQQFPDLHSELNLSSLELGDSALYFCASSPRTTVTDTQYFGPGTRLTVL.

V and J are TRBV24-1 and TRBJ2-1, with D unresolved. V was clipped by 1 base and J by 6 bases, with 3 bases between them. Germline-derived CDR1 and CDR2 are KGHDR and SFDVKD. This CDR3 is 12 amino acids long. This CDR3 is CATSDFSNEQFF. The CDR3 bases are TGTGCCACCAGTGATTTCTCCAATGAGCAGTTCTTC.

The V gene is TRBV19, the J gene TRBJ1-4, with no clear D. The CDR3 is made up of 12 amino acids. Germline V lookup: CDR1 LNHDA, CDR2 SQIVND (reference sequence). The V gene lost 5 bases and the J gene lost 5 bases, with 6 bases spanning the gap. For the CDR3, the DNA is TGTGCCAGTAGTCCACGGAATGAAAAACTGTTTTTT. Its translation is CASSPRNEKLFF. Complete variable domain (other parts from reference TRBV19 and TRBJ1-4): DGGITQSPKYLFRKEGQNVTLSCEQNLNHDAMYWYRQDPGQGLRLIYYSQIVNDFQKGDIAEGYSVSREKKESFPLTVTSAQKNPTAFYLCASSPRNEKLFFGSGTQLSVL.

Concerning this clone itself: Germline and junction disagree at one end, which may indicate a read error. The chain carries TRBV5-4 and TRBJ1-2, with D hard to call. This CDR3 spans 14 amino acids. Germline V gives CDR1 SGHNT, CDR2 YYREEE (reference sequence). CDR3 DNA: TGTGCCAGCAACTTGGGCCCAGGCTCCTATGGCTACACCTTC. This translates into CASNLGPGSYGYTF. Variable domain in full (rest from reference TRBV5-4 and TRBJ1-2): ETGVTQSPTHLIKTRGQQVTLRCSSQSGHNTVSWYQQALGQGPQFIFQYYREEENGRGNFPPRFSGLQFPNYSSELNVNALELDDSALYLCASNLGPGSYGYTFGSGTRLTVV.

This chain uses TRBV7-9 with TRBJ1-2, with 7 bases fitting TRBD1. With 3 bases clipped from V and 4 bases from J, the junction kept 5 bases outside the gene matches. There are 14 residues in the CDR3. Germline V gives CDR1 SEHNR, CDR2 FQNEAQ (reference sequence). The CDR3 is CASSLLTGSYGYTF. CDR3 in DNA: TGTGCCAGCAGCTTGCTGACAGGGAGCTATGGCTACACCTTC.

The CDR3 sequence: CASSRSNRANEAFF. CDR3 sequence (DNA): TGTGCCAGCAGCCGTTCCAACAGGGCTAATGAAGCTTTCTTT. The chain links TRBV7-9 to TRBJ1-1; maybe TRBD1 (6 bases). Trimming removed 5 bases from V and 7 bases from J, with 17 bases in between. Germline values: CDR1 SEHNR, CDR2 FQNEAQ (reference sequence). The CDR3 has 14 amino acids.

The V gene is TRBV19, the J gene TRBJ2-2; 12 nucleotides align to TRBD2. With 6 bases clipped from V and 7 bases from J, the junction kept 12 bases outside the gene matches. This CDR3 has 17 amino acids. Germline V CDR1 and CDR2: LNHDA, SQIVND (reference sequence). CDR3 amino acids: CASRGSSGRAVGGELFF. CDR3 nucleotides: TGTGCCAGTAGAGGGTCTAGCGGGAGGGCCGTCGGCGGGGAGCTGTTTTTT.

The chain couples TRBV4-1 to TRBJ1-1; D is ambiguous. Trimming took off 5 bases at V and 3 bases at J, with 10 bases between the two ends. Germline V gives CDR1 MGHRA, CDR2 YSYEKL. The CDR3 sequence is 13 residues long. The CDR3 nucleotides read TGCGCCAGCAGCGTACAGCTATACACTGAAGCTTTCTTT. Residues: CASSVQLYTEAFF.

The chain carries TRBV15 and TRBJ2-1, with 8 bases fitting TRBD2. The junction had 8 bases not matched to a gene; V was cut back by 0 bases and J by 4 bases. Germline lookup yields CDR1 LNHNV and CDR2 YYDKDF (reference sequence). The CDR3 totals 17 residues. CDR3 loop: CATSRDAGGYRYNEQFF. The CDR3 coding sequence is TGTGCCACCAGCAGAGACGCGGGGGGCTACCGGTACAATGAGCAGTTCTTC.

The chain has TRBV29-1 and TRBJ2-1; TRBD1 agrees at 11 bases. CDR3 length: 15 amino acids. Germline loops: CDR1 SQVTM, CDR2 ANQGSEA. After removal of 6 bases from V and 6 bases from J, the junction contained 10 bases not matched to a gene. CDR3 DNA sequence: TGCAGCGTCGCGGGACAGGGGGTTATGGGCAATGAGCAGTTCTTC. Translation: CSVAGQGVMGNEQFF.

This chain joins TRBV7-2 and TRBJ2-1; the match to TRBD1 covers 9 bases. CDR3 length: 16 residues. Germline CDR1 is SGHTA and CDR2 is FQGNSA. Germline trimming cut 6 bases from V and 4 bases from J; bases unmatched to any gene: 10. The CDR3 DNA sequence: TGTGCCAGCAGTGAATCGGGGGACAGGGCGTACAATGAGCAGTTCTTC. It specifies CASSESGDRAYNEQFF. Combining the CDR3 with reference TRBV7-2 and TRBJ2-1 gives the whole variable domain GAGVSQSPSNKVTEKGKDVELRCDPISGHTALYWYRQSLGQGLEFLIYFQGNSAPDKSGLPSDRFSAERTGGSVSTLTIQRTQQEDSAVYLCASSESGDRAYNEQFFGPGTRLTVL.

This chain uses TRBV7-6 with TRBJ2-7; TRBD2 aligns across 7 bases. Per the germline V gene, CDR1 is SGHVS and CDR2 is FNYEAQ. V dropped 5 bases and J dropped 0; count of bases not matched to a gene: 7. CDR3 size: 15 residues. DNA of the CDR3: TGTGCCAGCAGCCAGAGCGGGAATACCTCCTACGAGCAGTACTTC. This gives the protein CASSQSGNTSYEQYF.

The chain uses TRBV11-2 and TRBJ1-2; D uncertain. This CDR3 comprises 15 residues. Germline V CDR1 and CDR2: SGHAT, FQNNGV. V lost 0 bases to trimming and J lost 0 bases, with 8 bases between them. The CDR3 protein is CASSLDPTANYGYTF. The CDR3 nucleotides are TGTGCCAGCAGCTTAGATCCAACAGCTAACTATGGCTACACCTTC.

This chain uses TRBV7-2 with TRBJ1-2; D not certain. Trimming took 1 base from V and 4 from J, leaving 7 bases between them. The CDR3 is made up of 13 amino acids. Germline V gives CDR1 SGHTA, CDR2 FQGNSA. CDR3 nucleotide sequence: TGTGCCAGCAGCTTAGATTTCTTCTATGGCTACACCTTC. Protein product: CASSLDFFYGYTF.

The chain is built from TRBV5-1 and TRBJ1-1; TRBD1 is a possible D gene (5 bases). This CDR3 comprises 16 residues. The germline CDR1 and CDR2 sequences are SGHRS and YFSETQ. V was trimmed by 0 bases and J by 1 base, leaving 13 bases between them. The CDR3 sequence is CASSLEPDSPNTEAFF. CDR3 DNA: TGCGCCAGCAGCTTGGAGCCAGACAGCCCGAACACTGAAGCTTTCTTT.

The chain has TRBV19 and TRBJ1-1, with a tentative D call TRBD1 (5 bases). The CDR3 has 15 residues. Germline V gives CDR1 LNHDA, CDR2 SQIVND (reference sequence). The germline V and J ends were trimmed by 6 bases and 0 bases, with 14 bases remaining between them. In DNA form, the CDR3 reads TGTGCCAGTAGAGGAGGGGTGCTGGTGAACACTGAAGCTTTCTTT. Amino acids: CASRGGVLVNTEAFF.

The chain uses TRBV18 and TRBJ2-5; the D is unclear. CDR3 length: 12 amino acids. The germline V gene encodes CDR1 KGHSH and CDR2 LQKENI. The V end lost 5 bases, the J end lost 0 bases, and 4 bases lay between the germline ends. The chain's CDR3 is CASSSYQETQYF. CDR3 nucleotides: TGTGCCAGCTCATCGTACCAAGAGACCCAGTACTTC.

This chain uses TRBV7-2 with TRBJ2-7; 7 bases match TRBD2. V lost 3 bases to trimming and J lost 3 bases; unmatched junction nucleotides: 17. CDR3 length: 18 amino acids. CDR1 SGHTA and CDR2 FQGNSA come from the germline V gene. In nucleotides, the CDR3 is TGTGCCAGCAGCTTCGGGCCGTGGAGGGCGGGGGAGCTCTACGAGCAGTACTTC. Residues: CASSFGPWRAGELYEQYF.